A single sample is the source of the 17 T cell receptor beta chains below, sequenced in a study of T cell responses to AZD1222 COVID-19 vaccine. Sequencing used immunoSEQ multiplex PCR; TCRdb keeps in-frame clones, though not all of them. The data contain 150,000 to 200,000 clones, approximately 95% of them seen just once; the ten biggest clones take up approximately 4%. The specimen was peripheral blood, collected on day 0 of AZD1222 vaccination. These receptors originate from an adult in good health.

The rearrangement links TRBV2 to TRBJ1-6, with 7 bases that match TRBD1. Trimming took 6 bases from V and 6 from J; bases not matched to a gene: 5. Germline assignment: CDR1 SNHLY and CDR2 FYNNEI. The CDR3 has 14 amino acids. The CDR3: CASRTGTANSPLHF. For the CDR3, the DNA is TGTGCCAGCAGGACCGGGACAGCTAATTCACCCCTCCACTTT.

The chain carries TRBV19 and TRBJ1-2; maybe TRBD1 (6 bases). The CDR3 spans 14 residues. V gave up 0 bases and J gave up 5 bases, with 10 bases separating them. CDR1 LNHDA and CDR2 SQIVND come from the germline V gene (reference sequence). The CDR3 coding sequence is TGTGCCAGTAGTATAGATTACAGGGTGTATGGCTACACCTTC. It yields the protein CASSIDYRVYGYTF.

The genes are TRBV7-9 and TRBJ1-2; tentative D call: TRBD1 (5 bases). In germline, CDR1 is SEHNR, CDR2 FQNEAQ (reference sequence). V lost 5 bases, J lost 5 bases, and 15 bases lay in between. This CDR3 is built from 14 residues. The CDR3 DNA reads as TGTGCCAGCAGCCTGGGGGGGTTAGGTTATGGCTACACCTTC. Translated, it gives CASSLGGLGYGYTF.

This clone was counted between two and nine times. Other DNA sequences within the sample encode an identical CDR3. This sequence joins TRBV27 and TRBJ2-7; no clear D. The CDR3 has 11 amino acids. Germline CDR1 and CDR2: MNHEY and SMNVEV (reference sequence). The V end lost 3 bases, the J end lost 3 bases, and 3 bases lay between the germline ends. This chain's CDR3 is CASSLGYEQYF. CDR3 sequence (DNA): TGTGCCAGCAGTTTGGGCTACGAGCAGTACTTC.

The rearrangement uses TRBV11-2 and TRBJ2-2, with D possibly being TRBD1 (7 bases). Germline lookup yields CDR1 SGHAT and CDR2 FQNNGV. CDR3 length: 16 residues. V lost 1 base and J lost 7, with 16 bases in between. The chain's CDR3 is CASSLAPQGGDGELFF. DNA of the CDR3: TGTGCCAGCAGCTTAGCACCCCAGGGGGGAGACGGGGAGCTGTTTTTT.

In this sample, this clone turned up once. The chain employs TRBV4-2 and TRBJ2-7; D is undetermined. Per germline, CDR1 LGHNA and CDR2 YNFKEQ. The CDR3 has 15 amino acids. V was clipped by 1 base and J by 1 base, with 11 bases between them. The CDR3 DNA follows: TGTGCCAGCAGCCAAGCACCTGATGGTTCCTACGAGCAGTACTTC. Translated: CASSQAPDGSYEQYF.

Only one count was recorded for this clone. Other nucleotide sequences in the sample specify the same CDR3. The V call is TRBV6-5, the J call TRBJ1-1; D is uncertain. CDR1 is MNHEY, CDR2 SVGAGI, per germline. This CDR3 region has 13 residues. V was clipped by 3 bases and J by 0 bases, with 5 bases between them. This CDR3 reads CASSYLLNTEAFF. The CDR3 DNA reads TGTGCCAGCAGTTATCTACTGAACACTGAAGCTTTCTTT.

The genes are TRBV7-9 and TRBJ2-3; 10 nucleotides align to TRBD1. The CDR3 consists of 14 residues. Germline values: CDR1 SEHNR, CDR2 FQNEAQ (reference sequence). The trim removed 5 bases at V and 7 bases at J, leaving 6 bases unmatched. The CDR3 nucleotides read TGTGCCAGCAGCCTCGGGACAGGGGAAAATACGCAGTATTTT. Protein: CASSLGTGENTQYF.

V gene TRBV6-5 combines with J gene TRBJ2-1, with TRBD2 matching 10 bases. CDR3 length equals 15 residues. The germline V gene has CDR1 MNHEY and CDR2 SVGAGI. V lost 6 bases, J lost 0 bases, and 2 bases stayed unmatched. The CDR3 protein is CASRLAGSSYNEQFF. The CDR3 DNA reads TGTGCCAGCAGACTAGCGGGAAGCTCCTACAATGAGCAGTTCTTC.

The chain couples TRBV11-2 to TRBJ2-2; D unresolved. Trimming shortened V by 1 base and J by 6 bases, and 9 bases separated the two germline ends. Germline V gene data show CDR1 as SGHAT and CDR2 as FQNNGV. CDR3 length equals 14 residues. The CDR3, as DNA: TGTGCCAGCAGCTTAGCCGAGTGGGCCGGGGAGCTGTTTTTT. It translates to CASSLAEWAGELFF.

This rearrangement joins TRBV7-2 to TRBJ2-3; TRBD2 matches at 7 bases. Looked up from germline, CDR1 is SGHTA and CDR2 is FQGNSA. With V trimmed by 5 bases and J by 0 bases, 5 bases remained unmatched. This CDR3 region has 15 residues. The DNA of the CDR3 is TGTGCCAGCAGCCCTCGGCGGGGGAGCACAGATACGCAGTATTTT. Protein sequence: CASSPRRGSTDTQYF.

The chain has TRBV5-6 and TRBJ2-7, with TRBD2 matching 8 bases. Germline-derived CDR1 and CDR2 are SGHDT and YYEEEE. The CDR3 totals 16 residues. V gave up 2 bases and J gave up 1 base; unmatched junction bases: 8. CDR3 region: CASSFGAGVSSYEQYF. DNA for the CDR3: TGTGCCAGCAGCTTCGGAGCGGGAGTATCTTCCTACGAGCAGTACTTC.

V gene TRBV7-9 combines with J gene TRBJ2-1, with 11 bases matching TRBD2. Germline-derived CDR1 and CDR2 are SEHNR and FQNEAQ (reference sequence). CDR3 length: 14 residues. V lost 8 bases and J lost 6; bases outside the gene matches: 6. This CDR3 reads CASGVAGGGNEQFF. The CDR3 DNA follows: TGTGCCAGCGGGGTAGCGGGAGGGGGCAATGAGCAGTTCTTC.

The rearrangement uses TRBV27 and TRBJ1-4; D is uncertain. The V gene's germline CDR1 is MNHEY and CDR2 SMNVEV (reference sequence). V gave up 1 base and J gave up 2 bases, with 8 bases separating them. This CDR3 region has 15 residues. CDR3: CASSLLSATNEKLFF. The DNA of the CDR3 is TGTGCCAGCAGTTTATTATCCGCCACTAATGAAAAACTGTTTTTT.

This sequence joins TRBV19 and TRBJ1-1; D gene ambiguous. V was shortened by 4 bases and J by 11 bases, with 26 bases between the two germline ends. Germline V gene lookup returns CDR1 LNHDA and CDR2 SQIVND (reference sequence). This CDR3 comprises 16 residues. The CDR3 loop reads CASSTGLTSGGLQAFF. Written as DNA, the CDR3 is TGTGCCAGTAGTACTGGTTTAACGAGCGGCGGTTTGCAGGCTTTCTTT.

The V and J genes are TRBV20-1 and TRBJ2-5; D remains ambiguous. Germline V gene data show CDR1 as DFQATT and CDR2 as SNEGSKA (reference sequence). V was shortened by 3 bases and J by 4 bases, with 15 bases between the two germline ends. The CDR3 totals 14 residues. CDR3 sequence (DNA): TGCAGTGCTAGTGGGGTCCGGAGAGGAGAGACCCAGTACTTC. The encoded protein is CSASGVRRGETQYF.

With respect to this clone: A junction boundary mismatches the germline segment, possibly from a read error. The genes are TRBV7-9 and TRBJ1-1, with D perhaps TRBD1 (5 bases). Germline loops: CDR1 SEHNR, CDR2 FQNEAQ (reference sequence). The length of the CDR3 is 11 residues. The CDR3 reads CASSLSVETVW. The CDR3 nucleotides read TGTGCCAGCAGCTTATCTGTCGAGACAGTATGG.